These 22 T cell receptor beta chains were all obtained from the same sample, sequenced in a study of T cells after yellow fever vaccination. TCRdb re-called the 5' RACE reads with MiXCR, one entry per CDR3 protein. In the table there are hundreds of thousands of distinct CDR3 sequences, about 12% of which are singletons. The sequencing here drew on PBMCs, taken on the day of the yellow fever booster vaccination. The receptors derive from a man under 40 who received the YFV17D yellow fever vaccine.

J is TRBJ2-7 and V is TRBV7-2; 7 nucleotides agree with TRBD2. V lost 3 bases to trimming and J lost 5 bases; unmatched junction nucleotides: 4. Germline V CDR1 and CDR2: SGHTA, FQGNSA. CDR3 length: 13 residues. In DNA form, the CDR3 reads TGTGCCAGCAGCTTTGGCGGGAGCCACGAGCAGTACTTC. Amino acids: CASSFGGSHEQYF.

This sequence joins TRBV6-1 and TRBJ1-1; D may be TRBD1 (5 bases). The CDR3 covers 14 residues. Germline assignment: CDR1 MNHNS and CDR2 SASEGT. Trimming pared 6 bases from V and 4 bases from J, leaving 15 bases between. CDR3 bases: TGTGCCAGCAGCCAATCCACCGGGACCACTGAAGCTTTCTTT. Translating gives CASSQSTGTTEAFF.

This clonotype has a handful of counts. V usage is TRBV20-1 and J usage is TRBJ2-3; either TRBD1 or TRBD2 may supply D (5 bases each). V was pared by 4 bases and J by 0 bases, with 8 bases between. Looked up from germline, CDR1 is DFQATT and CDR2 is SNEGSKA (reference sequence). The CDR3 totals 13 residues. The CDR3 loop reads CSATRDSTDTQYF. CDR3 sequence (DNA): TGCAGTGCTACCCGGGACAGCACAGATACGCAGTATTTT.

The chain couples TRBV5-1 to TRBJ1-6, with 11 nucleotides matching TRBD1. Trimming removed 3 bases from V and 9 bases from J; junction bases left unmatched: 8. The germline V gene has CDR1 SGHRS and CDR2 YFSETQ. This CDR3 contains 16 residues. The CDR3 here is CASSSGRTGGLSPLHF. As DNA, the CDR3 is TGCGCCAGCAGCTCAGGAAGGACAGGGGGCCTTTCACCCCTCCACTTT.

The CDR3 protein is CASSLRGSRPYGETQYF. CDR3 bases: TGTGCCAGCAGCCTCAGGGGTAGCCGCCCGTATGGAGAGACCCAGTACTTC. The rearrangement joins TRBV3-1 to TRBJ2-5; a weak D match, TRBD1 (6 bases). CDR1 and CDR2 from the germline V gene are LGHDT and YNNKEL (reference sequence). Trimming stripped 4 bases from V and 4 bases from J, with 22 bases between. CDR3 length: 17 amino acids.

The CDR3 is CASTQGAEWEQYF. The DNA for the CDR3 is TGTGCCAGCACGCAGGGTGCGGAATGGGAGCAGTACTTC. The chain uses TRBV7-2 and TRBJ2-7; D possibly corresponds to TRBD1 (5 bases). The CDR3 runs 13 residues. Germline CDR1 SGHTA, CDR2 FQGNSA. With 7 bases removed from V and 7 bases from J, the gap between germline ends came to 17 bases.

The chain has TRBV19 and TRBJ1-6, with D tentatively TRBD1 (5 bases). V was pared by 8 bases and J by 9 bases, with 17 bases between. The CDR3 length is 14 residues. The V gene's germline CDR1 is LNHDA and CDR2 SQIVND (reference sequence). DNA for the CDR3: TGTGCCAGTGCGGGGCGGGGAGGAAGTTCACCCCTCCACTTT. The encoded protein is CASAGRGGSSPLHF.

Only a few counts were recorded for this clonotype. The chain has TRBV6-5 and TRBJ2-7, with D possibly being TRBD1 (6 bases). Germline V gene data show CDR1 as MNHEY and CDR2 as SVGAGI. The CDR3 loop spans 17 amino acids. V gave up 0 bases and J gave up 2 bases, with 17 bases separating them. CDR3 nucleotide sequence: TGTGCCAGCAGTTACTCGGGGTCCAGGGGTGGCCCCTACGAGCAGTACTTC. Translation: CASSYSGSRGGPYEQYF.

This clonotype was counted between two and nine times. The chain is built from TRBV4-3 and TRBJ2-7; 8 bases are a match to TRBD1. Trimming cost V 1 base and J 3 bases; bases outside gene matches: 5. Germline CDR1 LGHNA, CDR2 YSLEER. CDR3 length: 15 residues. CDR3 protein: CASSQGTGPNYEQYF. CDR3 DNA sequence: TGCGCCAGCAGCCAAGGGACAGGGCCCAACTACGAGCAGTACTTC.

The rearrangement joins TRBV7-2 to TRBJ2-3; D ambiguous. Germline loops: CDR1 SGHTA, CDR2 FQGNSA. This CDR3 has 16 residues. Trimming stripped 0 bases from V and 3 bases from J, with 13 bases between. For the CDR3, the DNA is TGTGCCAGCAGCTTAGCGGCACCAGGACGAACAGATACGCAGTATTTT. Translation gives CASSLAAPGRTDTQYF.

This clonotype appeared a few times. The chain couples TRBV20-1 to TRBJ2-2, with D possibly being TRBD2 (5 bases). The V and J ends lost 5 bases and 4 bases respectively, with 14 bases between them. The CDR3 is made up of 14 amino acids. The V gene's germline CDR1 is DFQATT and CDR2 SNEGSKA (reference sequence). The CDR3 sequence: CSAEGSGTTGELFF. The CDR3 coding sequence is TGCAGTGCTGAGGGAAGCGGCACCACCGGGGAGCTGTTTTTT.

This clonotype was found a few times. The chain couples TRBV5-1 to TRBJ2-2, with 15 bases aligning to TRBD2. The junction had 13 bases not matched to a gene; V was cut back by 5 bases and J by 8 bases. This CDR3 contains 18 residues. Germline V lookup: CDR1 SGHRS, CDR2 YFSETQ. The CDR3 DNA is TGCGCCAGCAGTCCCGGGACTAGCGGGAGGTCCCGAGGAGGGGAGCTGTTTTTT. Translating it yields CASSPGTSGRSRGGELFF.

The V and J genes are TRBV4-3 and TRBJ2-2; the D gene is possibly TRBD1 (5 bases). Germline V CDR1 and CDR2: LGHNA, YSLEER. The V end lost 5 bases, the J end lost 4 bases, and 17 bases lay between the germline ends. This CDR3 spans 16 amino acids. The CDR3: CASSTPSGQSTGELFF. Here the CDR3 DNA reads TGCGCCAGCAGCACGCCCTCAGGACAAAGCACCGGGGAGCTGTTTTTT.

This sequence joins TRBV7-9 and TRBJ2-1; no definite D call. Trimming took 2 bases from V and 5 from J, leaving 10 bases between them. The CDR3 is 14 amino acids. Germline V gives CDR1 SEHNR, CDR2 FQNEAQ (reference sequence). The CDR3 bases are TGTGCCAGCAGCTTATTCTGGGAACACAATGAGCAGTTCTTC. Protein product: CASSLFWEHNEQFF. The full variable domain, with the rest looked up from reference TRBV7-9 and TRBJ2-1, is DTGVSQNPRHKITKRGQNVTFRCDPISEHNRLYWYRQTLGQGPEFLTYFQNEAQLEKSRLLSDRFSAERPKGSFSTLEIQRTEQGDSAMYLCASSLFWEHNEQFFGPGTRLTVL.

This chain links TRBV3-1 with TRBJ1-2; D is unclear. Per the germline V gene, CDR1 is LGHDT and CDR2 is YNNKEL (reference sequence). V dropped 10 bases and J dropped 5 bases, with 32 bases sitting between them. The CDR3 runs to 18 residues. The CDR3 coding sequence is TGTGCCACCACCCAAGATCCCCAGCGCGGGAGTGGGAGGTATGGCTACACCTTC. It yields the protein CATTQDPQRGSGRYGYTF.

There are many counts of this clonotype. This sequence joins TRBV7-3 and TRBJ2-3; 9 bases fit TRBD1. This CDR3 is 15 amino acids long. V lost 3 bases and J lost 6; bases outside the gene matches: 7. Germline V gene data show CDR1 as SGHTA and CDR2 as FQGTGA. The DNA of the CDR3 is TGTGCCAGCAGCTTGGACAGGGGCGGAGGGGATACGCAGTATTTT. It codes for CASSLDRGGGDTQYF.

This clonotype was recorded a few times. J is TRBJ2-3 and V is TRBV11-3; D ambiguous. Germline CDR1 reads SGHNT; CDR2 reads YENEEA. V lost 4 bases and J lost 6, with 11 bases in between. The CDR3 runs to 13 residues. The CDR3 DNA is TGTGCCAGCAGCTCCCCGCTAGTTGATACGCAGTATTTT. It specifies CASSSPLVDTQYF.

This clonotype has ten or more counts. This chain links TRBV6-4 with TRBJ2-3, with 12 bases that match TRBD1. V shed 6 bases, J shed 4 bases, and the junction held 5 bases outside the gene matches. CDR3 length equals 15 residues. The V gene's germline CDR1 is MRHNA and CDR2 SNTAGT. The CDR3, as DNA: TGTGCCAGCAGCCCGGGACAGGGGGCATCAGATACGCAGTATTTT. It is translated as CASSPGQGASDTQYF.

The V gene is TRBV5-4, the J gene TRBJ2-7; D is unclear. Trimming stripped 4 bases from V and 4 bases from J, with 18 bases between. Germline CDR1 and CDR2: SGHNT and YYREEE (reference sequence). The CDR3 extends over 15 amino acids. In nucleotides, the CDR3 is TGTGCCAGCAGCCCCGCATACAAGGGAACGTACGAGCAGTACTTC. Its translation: CASSPAYKGTYEQYF.

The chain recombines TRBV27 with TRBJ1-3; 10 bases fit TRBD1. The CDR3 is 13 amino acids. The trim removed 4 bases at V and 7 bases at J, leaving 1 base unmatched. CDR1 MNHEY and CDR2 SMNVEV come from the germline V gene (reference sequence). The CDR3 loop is CASSSDRGNTIYF. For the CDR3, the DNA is TGTGCCAGCAGTTCGGACAGGGGGAACACCATATATTTT.

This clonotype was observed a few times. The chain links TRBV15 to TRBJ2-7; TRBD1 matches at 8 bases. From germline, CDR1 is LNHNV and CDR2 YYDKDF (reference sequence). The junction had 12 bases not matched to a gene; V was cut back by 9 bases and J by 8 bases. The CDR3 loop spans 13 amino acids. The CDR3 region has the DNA TGTGCCACGCGAGACAGGGGTACCATCAAGCAGTACTTC. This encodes CATRDRGTIKQYF.

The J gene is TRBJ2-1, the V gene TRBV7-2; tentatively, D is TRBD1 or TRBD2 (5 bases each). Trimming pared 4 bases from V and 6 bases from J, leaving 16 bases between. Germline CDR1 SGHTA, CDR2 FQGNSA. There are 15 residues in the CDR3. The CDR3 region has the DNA TGTGCCAGCAGCTCTCGAGTAACTGGGACCAATGAGCAGTTCTTC. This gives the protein CASSSRVTGTNEQFF.